This T cell receptor (beta chain) was captured in a study of T cell repertoires in cytomegalovirus infection. In its sample, this clonotype was seen a few times. Its antigen remains unidentified. TCRdb recomputed calls from the reads with MiXCR, one row per CDR3 protein. There are 450,000 to 550,000 distinct CDR3 sequences in the sample; roughly 42% occur only once, and around 45% lies in the top ten. After removal of 3 bases from V and 1 base from J, the junction contained 5 bases not matched to a gene. Germline V gene sequence: CDR1 MNHNS, CDR2 SASEGT. This CDR3 has 16 amino acids. V is TRBV6-1 and J is TRBJ2-4; TRBD1 matches at 8 bases. The material was cultured PBMCs, obtained from culture after CMV antigen stimulation. This clonotype originated in a human donor in good health (CMV status not recorded). Some clones in this sample may be carry-over from other donors' samples. The CDR3 nucleotides are TGTGCCAGCAGTGAGACAGGGGCGAGGGCCAAAAACATTCAGTACTTC. This sequence encodes CASSETGARAKNIQYF.